Sequencing of this T cell receptor beta chain was carried out in a study of T cell clones after liver transplantation. Whole-study context: A pre-transplant mixed lymphocyte reaction with TCRbeta sequencing defined graft-donor-reactive clones followed in post-transplant blood. Timepoints were pre-transplant, pre-withdrawal, and after withdrawal was completed or failed.

About this clone itself: Antigen specificity is unknown.

CD3+CD4+ and CD3+CD8+ cells were FACS-sorted from thawed unstimulated PBMCs. CDR3 length: 13 amino acids. Germline V gene lookup returns CDR1 SGHKS and CDR2 YYEKEE (reference sequence). V gave up 6 bases and J gave up 3 bases, with 13 bases separating them. Findings and caveats of the study: In most of the 8 subjects, circulating graft-donor-reactive CD4 TCRbeta sequences fell significantly after transplant.

Generated by immunoSEQ multiplex PCR, the TCRdb table keeps only in-frame clones and is missing some. The repertoire holds over 50,000 clones, with roughly 80% as singletons. The source of this sequence is a human donor who received a liver transplant. This material consisted of CD4+ T cells from blood, taken before liver transplant. V usage is TRBV5-5 and J usage is TRBJ2-7, with D maybe TRBD1 (6 bases). The CDR3 spells CASTRTGLYEQYF. In DNA form, the CDR3 reads TGTGCCAGCACTCGAACAGGGCTCTACGAGCAGTACTTC.